This TCR beta chain appears in the sequencing data of a study of cytotoxic CD8 clonotypes in ibrutinib-treated CLL. Study-wide background: In all, roughly 11 patients were relapsed/refractory, some 14 were treatment-naive and roughly 18 were IGHV unmutated. Responses: roughly 25 partial, 2 complete; after median around 70 months, around 15 stayed remitted, around twelve progressed. Regarding the study as a whole: Clonality went up at the time of ibrutinib response, stayed stable in sustained remission, and later dropped back toward its baseline level at progression.

The CDR3 spans 14 residues. Trimming removed 7 bases from V and 4 bases from J, with 14 bases in between. Germline CDR1 reads LNHDA; CDR2 reads SQIVND (reference sequence). A note on this clone: Its antigen is not known.

Data came from immunoSEQ multiplex PCR; TCRdb stores just in-frame clones and leaves some out. The table includes over 130,000 clones, about 84% detected once. The receptor was derived from a human donor with chronic lymphocytic leukemia. The genes are TRBV19 and TRBJ1-3; weak D call: TRBD1 (5 bases). This specimen was PBMCs, taken after 36 months of ibrutinib treatment. The CDR3 here is CASTHSEGGNTIYF. The CDR3 DNA reads TGTGCCAGTACCCACTCCGAGGGGGGAAACACCATATATTTT.